A single sample gave rise to the 26 T cell receptor beta chains below, sequenced in a study of blood T cell repertoires in COVID-19. Sequencing used immunoSEQ multiplex PCR; TCRdb keeps in-frame clones, though not all of them. This table has more than 150,000 clones, over 70% appearing once. Sequencing input: peripheral blood. The receptor source for this set is a man aged 60-69 years with active or convalescent COVID-19.

This chain connects TRBV28 to TRBJ2-7; D remains unclear. V gave up 6 bases and J gave up 2 bases, with 5 bases separating them. The germline CDR1 and CDR2 sequences are MDHEN and SYDVKM. The length of the CDR3 is 11 residues. The DNA for the CDR3 is TGTGCCAGCAGCAGGACCTACGAGCAGTACTTC. Translated, it gives CASSRTYEQYF.

This clone was counted a single time. This chain links TRBV3-1 (or the pseudogene TRBV3-2) with TRBJ2-5, with D possibly being TRBD2 (6 bases). CDR1 LGHDT and CDR2 YNNKEL come from the germline V gene (reference sequence). The CDR3 extends over 21 amino acids. Trimming cost V 0 bases and J 7 bases, with 33 bases left between them. As DNA, the CDR3 is TGTGCCAGCAGCCAAGATCCCCCAGGGACTTACCCGATCGACGACGGTGGGACCCAGTACTTC. Translating gives CASSQDPPGTYPIDDGGTQYF.

The chain carries TRBV6-5 and TRBJ2-2; 9 nucleotides align to TRBD1. This CDR3 is 14 amino acids long. The junction had 4 bases not matched to a gene; V was cut back by 4 bases and J by 7 bases. In germline, CDR1 is MNHEY, CDR2 SVGAGI. The CDR3 DNA reads TGTGCCAGCAGTTCAGACAGGGGGGTCGGGGAGCTGTTTTTT. This gives the protein CASSSDRGVGELFF.

This chain connects TRBV5-1 to TRBJ2-6; maybe TRBD1 (6 bases). The CDR3 sequence is 17 residues long. Germline loops: CDR1 SGHRS, CDR2 YFSETQ. V lost 3 bases, J lost 4 bases, and 17 bases lay in between. CDR3 loop: CASSSQGLGVGANVLTF. The CDR3 nucleotides read TGCGCCAGCAGCTCACAGGGCCTCGGTGTCGGGGCCAACGTCCTGACTTTC. The full variable domain, completed using reference TRBV5-1 and TRBJ2-6, is KAGVTQTPRYLIKTRGQQVTLSCSPISGHRSVSWYQQTPGQGLQFLFEYFSETQRNKGNFPGRFSGRQFSNSRSEMNVSTLELGDSALYLCASSSQGLGVGANVLTFGAGSRLTVL.

The chain couples TRBV3-1 (or the pseudogene TRBV3-2) to TRBJ2-7; TRBD2 agrees at 8 bases. V lost 2 bases to trimming and J lost 10 bases; unmatched junction nucleotides: 7. This CDR3 spans 13 amino acids. CDR1 is LGHDT, CDR2 YNNKEL, per germline (reference sequence). The CDR3 DNA is TGTGCCAGCAGCCAAAGTATGGCGGGAGGACAGTACTTC. Its translation: CASSQSMAGGQYF.

V is TRBV4-2 and J is TRBJ2-3, with 7 positions matching TRBD1. V was pared by 4 bases and J by 3 bases, with 10 bases of the junction left unmatched. Germline V gene data show CDR1 as LGHNA and CDR2 as YNFKEQ. This CDR3 has 16 amino acids. The CDR3 protein is CASSRRQGSFTDTQYF. Here the CDR3 DNA reads TGTGCCAGCAGCCGTAGACAGGGCTCTTTTACAGATACGCAGTATTTT.

The rearrangement joins TRBV28 to TRBJ1-5; the D gene is possibly TRBD1 (5 bases). Germline V gene lookup returns CDR1 MDHEN and CDR2 SYDVKM. The CDR3 has 14 residues. V lost 3 bases, J lost 6 bases, and 12 bases lay in between. The CDR3 loop is CASSLPGGLQPQHF. The CDR3, as DNA: TGTGCCAGCAGTTTGCCCGGGGGACTTCAGCCCCAGCATTTT.

CDR3 sequence: CASTPDRMGYTF. The CDR3 nucleotides are TGTGCCAGCACCCCGGACAGGATGGGCTACACCTTC. This chain links TRBV6-2 or TRBV6-3 with TRBJ1-2; 7 bases are a match to TRBD1. The germline gives CDR1 MNHEY, CDR2 SVGEGT. The CDR3 runs 12 residues. V dropped 7 bases and J dropped 8; count of bases not matched to a gene: 7.

This clone was found a few times. The chain carries TRBV27 and TRBJ2-1, with 8 positions matching TRBD2. The germline V gene encodes CDR1 MNHEY and CDR2 SMNVEV (reference sequence). V shed 5 bases and J 3 bases; nucleotides not matched to a gene: 6. CDR3 size: 15 residues. The CDR3 is CASSLGLAYYNEQFF. CDR3 sequence (DNA): TGTGCCAGCAGTCTTGGACTAGCTTACTACAATGAGCAGTTCTTC.

This clone has a handful of counts. The chain combines TRBV7-9 with TRBJ2-2; 8 bases map to TRBD1. This CDR3 has 16 residues. CDR1 is SEHNR and CDR2 is FQNEAQ in the germline V gene (reference sequence). V trimming: 5 bases; J trimming: 4 bases; junction bases outside the gene matches: 9. DNA for the CDR3: TGTGCCAGCAGCCCCCGGACAGGGCTGGGCACCGGGGAGCTGTTTTTT. It codes for CASSPRTGLGTGELFF.

J is TRBJ2-7 and V is TRBV29-1; 11 bases fit TRBD1. J gave up 3 bases and V 5 bases, and 6 bases lay outside the gene matches. The germline CDR1 and CDR2 sequences are SQVTM and ANQGSEA. The length of the CDR3 is 14 residues. CDR3: CSVYGGQGGYEQYF. In DNA form, the CDR3 reads TGCAGCGTTTACGGGGGACAGGGGGGCTACGAGCAGTACTTC.

The rearrangement links TRBV7-3 to TRBJ1-1; D perhaps matches TRBD1 (6 bases). The CDR3 is made up of 18 amino acids. Germline CDR1 is SGHTA and CDR2 is FQGTGA. The germline V and J ends were trimmed by 5 bases and 3 bases, with 25 bases remaining between them. CDR3 protein: CASSPRGGASNFDTEAFF. The CDR3 region has the DNA TGTGCCAGCAGCCCACGGGGGGGCGCTTCCAATTTTGACACTGAAGCTTTCTTT.

This clone was seen a handful of times. The V gene is TRBV7-2, the J gene TRBJ1-6, with D hard to call. V lost 1 base, J lost 10 bases, and 17 bases lay in between. Germline V CDR1 and CDR2: SGHTA, FQGNSA. CDR3 length: 16 residues. The CDR3 protein is CASSLVAGEGGSPLHF. CDR3 coding DNA: TGTGCCAGCAGCTTAGTAGCCGGAGAGGGAGGGTCACCCCTCCACTTT.

This clone was seen only once. J is TRBJ2-3 and V is TRBV15; D call uncertain. Germline assignment: CDR1 LNHNV and CDR2 YYDKDF (reference sequence). Trimming cost V 0 bases and J 0 bases, with 4 bases left between them. The CDR3 length is 14 residues. CDR3 loop: CATSREYSTDTQYF. For the CDR3, the DNA is TGTGCCACCAGCAGAGAATATAGCACAGATACGCAGTATTTT.

The chain carries TRBV12-3 or TRBV12-4 and TRBJ2-1, with D tentatively TRBD1 (6 bases). There are 12 residues in the CDR3. The ends were cut back, 11 bases at V and 5 bases at J, with 13 bases in the middle. CDR3: CAGRDNNNEQFF. The CDR3 nucleotides are TGTGCCGGCCGGGACAACAACAATGAGCAGTTCTTC.

This rearrangement joins TRBV28 to TRBJ1-4, with TRBD1 matching over 8 bases. From germline, CDR1 is MDHEN and CDR2 SYDVKM. The length of the CDR3 is 15 residues. Unmatched junction bases numbered 10, after V lost 5 bases and J lost 8 bases. The CDR3, as DNA: TGTGCCAGCAGTCCCCAGGGGGCCAGGAGCGAAAAACTGTTTTTT. Protein: CASSPQGARSEKLFF.

The chain has TRBV7-9 and TRBJ1-1; 8 bases fit TRBD1. The CDR3 is made up of 16 amino acids. Per the germline V gene, CDR1 is SEHNR and CDR2 is FQNEAQ (reference sequence). V lost 4 bases and J lost 0; bases outside the gene matches: 7. The CDR3 bases are TGTGCCAGCAGCTCCCGACAGGGGCGAATGAACACTGAAGCTTTCTTT. Amino acid sequence: CASSSRQGRMNTEAFF. The full variable domain, completed using reference TRBV7-9 and TRBJ1-1, is DTGVSQNPRHKITKRGQNVTFRCDPISEHNRLYWYRQTLGQGPEFLTYFQNEAQLEKSRLLSDRFSAERPKGSFSTLEIQRTEQGDSAMYLCASSSRQGRMNTEAFFGQGTRLTVV.

The rearrangement links TRBV3-1 (or the pseudogene TRBV3-2) to TRBJ2-2; maybe TRBD2 (6 bases). Germline CDR1 is LGHDT and CDR2 is YNNKEL (reference sequence). The CDR3 extends over 17 amino acids. V gave up 8 bases and J gave up 2 bases, with 21 bases separating them. For the CDR3, the DNA is TGTGCCAGCCAAAAGACCCCCCTAGCGACTAACACCGGGGAGCTGTTTTTT. Residues: CASQKTPLATNTGELFF.

A few counts support this clone. This rearrangement joins TRBV28 to TRBJ2-3; the match to TRBD2 covers 11 bases. The germline V gene encodes CDR1 MDHEN and CDR2 SYDVKM. The V and J ends lost 6 bases and 4 bases, in that order; junction bases with no gene match: 6. This CDR3 contains 15 residues. The CDR3 protein is CASRSPGLAADTQYF. CDR3 DNA sequence: TGTGCCAGCAGATCACCGGGACTAGCGGCAGATACGCAGTATTTT.

The genes are TRBV5-4 and TRBJ2-5; D is unresolved. Per the germline V gene, CDR1 is SGHNT and CDR2 is YYREEE (reference sequence). The CDR3 spans 13 residues. V lost 2 bases to trimming and J lost 5 bases, with 10 bases between them. The CDR3 DNA reads as TGTGCCAGCAGCTTTGCTGGAGATGAGACCCAGTACTTC. Residues: CASSFAGDETQYF. Supplemented by reference TRBV5-4 and TRBJ2-5, the full variable domain reads ETGVTQSPTHLIKTRGQQVTLRCSSQSGHNTVSWYQQALGQGPQFIFQYYREEENGRGNFPPRFSGLQFPNYSSELNVNALELDDSALYLCASSFAGDETQYFGPGTRLLVL.

J is TRBJ1-1 and V is TRBV28; a weak D match, TRBD1 (5 bases). The CDR3 extends over 12 amino acids. Germline-derived CDR1 and CDR2 are MDHEN and SYDVKM. Trimming took off 3 bases at V and 11 bases at J, with 13 bases between the two ends. CDR3 amino acids: CASSFGARGAFF. The CDR3 region has the DNA TGTGCCAGCAGTTTTGGGGCTAGGGGTGCTTTCTTT.

This clone has only one observation. The chain carries TRBV27 and TRBJ1-5; TRBD1 is a possible D gene (5 bases). Germline V gene lookup returns CDR1 MNHEY and CDR2 SMNVEV (reference sequence). The CDR3 sequence is 14 residues long. Trimming stripped 6 bases from V and 2 bases from J, with 11 bases between. This CDR3 is CASRVRGGNQPQHF. The CDR3 nucleotides are TGTGCCAGCAGAGTAAGGGGTGGCAATCAGCCCCAGCATTTT.

J is TRBJ1-5 and V is TRBV24-1, with 8 bases that match TRBD1. V dropped 3 bases and J dropped 3; count of bases not matched to a gene: 3. The CDR3 length is 15 residues. Germline V CDR1 and CDR2: KGHDR, SFDVKD. The CDR3 DNA sequence: TGTGCCACCAGTGATCCGGGACAGGCCAATCAGCCCCAGCATTTT. Its translation is CATSDPGQANQPQHF.

The chain links TRBV18 to TRBJ1-1; TRBD1 agrees at 8 bases. CDR1 is KGHSH and CDR2 is LQKENI in the germline V gene. The CDR3 is 13 amino acids. J was trimmed by 4 bases and V by 5 bases; bases with no gene match: 3. The CDR3 nucleotides read TGTGCCAGCTCAGCGACAGGGGCCACTGAAGCTTTCTTT. Its protein product is CASSATGATEAFF.

The V and J genes are TRBV5-5 and TRBJ2-1, with 9 nucleotides matching TRBD1. V lost 2 bases to trimming and J lost 8 bases; unmatched junction nucleotides: 8. Per germline, CDR1 SGHKS and CDR2 YYEKEE (reference sequence). CDR3 length: 15 residues. DNA of the CDR3: TGTGCCAGCAGCTTTAGGGACAGGGCTACGGATGAGCAGTTCTTC. Its translation is CASSFRDRATDEQFF.

This clone was counted only a few times. The chain combines TRBV28 with TRBJ1-5, with D perhaps matching TRBD1 (6 bases). Trimming shortened V by 5 bases and J by 5 bases, and 13 bases separated the two germline ends. Germline V CDR1 and CDR2: MDHEN, SYDVKM. The CDR3 length is 14 residues. The CDR3 DNA sequence: TGTGCCAGCAGTGTCTCGGGGGGCCATCAGCCCCAGCATTTT. This sequence encodes CASSVSGGHQPQHF.